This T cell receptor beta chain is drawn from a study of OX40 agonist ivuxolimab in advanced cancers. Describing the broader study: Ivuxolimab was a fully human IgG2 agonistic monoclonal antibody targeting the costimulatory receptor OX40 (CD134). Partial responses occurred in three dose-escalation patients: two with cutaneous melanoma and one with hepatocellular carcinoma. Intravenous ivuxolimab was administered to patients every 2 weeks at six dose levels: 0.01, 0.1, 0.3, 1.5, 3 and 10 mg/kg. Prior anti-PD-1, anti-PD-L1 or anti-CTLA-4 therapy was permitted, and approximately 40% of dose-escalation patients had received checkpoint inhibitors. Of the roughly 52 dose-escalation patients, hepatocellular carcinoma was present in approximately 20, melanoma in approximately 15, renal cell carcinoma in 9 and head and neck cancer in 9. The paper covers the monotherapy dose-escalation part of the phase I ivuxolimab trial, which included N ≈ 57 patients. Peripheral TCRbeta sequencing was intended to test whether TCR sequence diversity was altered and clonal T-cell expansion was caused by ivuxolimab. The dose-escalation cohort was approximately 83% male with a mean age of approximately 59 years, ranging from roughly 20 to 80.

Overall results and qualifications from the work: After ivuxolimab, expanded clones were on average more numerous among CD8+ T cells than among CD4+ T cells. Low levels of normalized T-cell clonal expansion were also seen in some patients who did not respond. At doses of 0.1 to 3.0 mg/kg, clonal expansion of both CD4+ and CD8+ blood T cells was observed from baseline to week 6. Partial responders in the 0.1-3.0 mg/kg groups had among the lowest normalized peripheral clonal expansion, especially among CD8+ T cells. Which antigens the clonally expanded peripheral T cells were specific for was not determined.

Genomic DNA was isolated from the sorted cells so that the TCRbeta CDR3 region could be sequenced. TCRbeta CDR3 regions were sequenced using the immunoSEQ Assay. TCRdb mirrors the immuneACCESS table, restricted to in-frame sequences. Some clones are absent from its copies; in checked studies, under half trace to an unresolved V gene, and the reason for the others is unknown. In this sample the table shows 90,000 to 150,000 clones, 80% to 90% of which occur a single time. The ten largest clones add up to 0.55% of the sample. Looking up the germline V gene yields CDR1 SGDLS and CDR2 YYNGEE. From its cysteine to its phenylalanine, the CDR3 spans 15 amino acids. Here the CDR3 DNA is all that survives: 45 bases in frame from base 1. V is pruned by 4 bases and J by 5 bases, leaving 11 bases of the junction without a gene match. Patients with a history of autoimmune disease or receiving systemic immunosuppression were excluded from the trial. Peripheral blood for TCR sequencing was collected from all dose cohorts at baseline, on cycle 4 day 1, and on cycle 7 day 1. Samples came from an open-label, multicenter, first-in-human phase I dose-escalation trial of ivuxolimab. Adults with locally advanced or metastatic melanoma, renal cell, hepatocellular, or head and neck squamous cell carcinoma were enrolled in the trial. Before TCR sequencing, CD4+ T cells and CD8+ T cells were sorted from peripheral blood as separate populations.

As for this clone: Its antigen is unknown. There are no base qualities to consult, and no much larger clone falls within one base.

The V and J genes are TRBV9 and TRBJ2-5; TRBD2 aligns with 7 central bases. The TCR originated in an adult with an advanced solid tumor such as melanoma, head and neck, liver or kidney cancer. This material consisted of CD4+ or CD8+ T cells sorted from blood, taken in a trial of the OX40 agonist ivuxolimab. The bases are TGTGCCAGCAGCACCTCCACCGGGGGGTGGGAGACCCAGTACTTC. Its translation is CASSTSTGGWETQYF.